Presented here are 26 T cell receptor beta chains from one specimen sequenced in a study of cytomegalovirus exposure and HLA in healthy donors. Both 60 Vbeta primers and 13 Jbeta primers went into the PCR. This table comes from immunoSEQ multiplex PCR, and its TCRdb copy is limited to in-frame clones, with some not included. The sample contains under 140,000 clones, about three quarters of which appear only once. The sequenced sample consisted of PBMCs. These receptors came from a woman between 25 and 40 years old in good health and CMV-seronegative.

This chain connects TRBV7-9 to TRBJ2-1, with D unresolved. V was pared by 8 bases and J by 7 bases, with 18 bases between. The CDR3 is made up of 14 amino acids. Germline V lookup: CDR1 SEHNR, CDR2 FQNEAQ (reference sequence). CDR3 region: CASASTVTQNEQFF. The DNA for the CDR3 is TGTGCCAGCGCCTCCACAGTTACCCAAAATGAGCAGTTCTTC. The full variable domain, rest sourced from reference TRBV7-9 and TRBJ2-1, is DTGVSQNPRHKITKRGQNVTFRCDPISEHNRLYWYRQTLGQGPEFLTYFQNEAQLEKSRLLSDRFSAERPKGSFSTLEIQRTEQGDSAMYLCASASTVTQNEQFFGPGTRLTVL.

This clone was seen once. The chain joins TRBV4-3 to TRBJ2-1, with D perhaps matching TRBD2 (5 bases). V lost 3 bases and J 7 bases, leaving 22 bases between the germline ends. Germline CDR1 is LGHNA and CDR2 is YSLEER. The CDR3 sequence is 17 residues long. The CDR3 here is CASSQSRPGYEGNEQFF. The CDR3 bases are TGCGCCAGCAGCCAGAGCCGACCGGGATACGAAGGTAATGAGCAGTTCTTC.

The V gene is TRBV28, the J gene TRBJ2-7, with a possible D match to TRBD2 (5 bases). The CDR3 spans 20 residues. Germline V gene lookup returns CDR1 MDHEN and CDR2 SYDVKM. V lost 3 bases and J lost 1, with 28 bases in between. CDR3 nucleotide sequence: TGTGCCAGCAGTTTCCCGTTTGGAGGCGAGGGCTCAAGTTCATCCTACGAGCAGTACTTC. It encodes CASSFPFGGEGSSSSYEQYF.

The chain is built from TRBV7-2 and TRBJ1-1, with D uncertain. The CDR3 runs to 12 residues. V was cut by 3 bases and J by 1 base, with 3 bases left in between. Germline CDR1 and CDR2: SGHTA and FQGNSA. The CDR3 bases are TGTGCCAGCAGCTTCGGGAACACTGAAGCTTTCTTT. Its translation is CASSFGNTEAFF.

The chain combines TRBV13 with TRBJ2-7; tentative D call: TRBD1 (6 bases). The CDR3 sequence is 18 residues long. Per the germline V gene, CDR1 is PRHDT and CDR2 is FYEKMQ (reference sequence). V lost 4 bases and J 1 base, leaving 23 bases between the germline ends. CDR3 protein: CASSSGPGASDGSYEQYF. The CDR3 DNA sequence: TGTGCCAGCAGCTCAGGGCCAGGGGCCTCCGATGGGTCCTACGAGCAGTACTTC.

V and J are TRBV10-3 and TRBJ2-7; TRBD2 matches at 7 bases. Germline values: CDR1 ENHRY, CDR2 SYGVKD. The CDR3 consists of 15 residues. V lost 0 bases and J lost 1; bases outside the gene matches: 3. DNA for the CDR3: TGTGCCATCAGTGAGTCGCAGCGGGGATCCTACGAGCAGTACTTC. It codes for CAISESQRGSYEQYF.

V is TRBV4-1 and J is TRBJ2-7; 7 bases line up with TRBD1. Germline CDR1 and CDR2: MGHRA and YSYEKL. Trimming took 4 bases from V and 6 from J; bases not matched to a gene: 6. This CDR3 has 13 amino acids. This CDR3 is CASSPDRDLEQYF. Here the CDR3 DNA reads TGCGCCAGCAGCCCAGACAGGGATCTCGAGCAGTACTTC.

The chain couples TRBV11-2 to TRBJ2-6; 7 nucleotides align to TRBD1. CDR1 is SGHAT and CDR2 is FQNNGV in the germline V gene. The CDR3 contains 17 residues. V was pared by 1 base and J by 0 bases, with 3 bases of the junction left unmatched. The CDR3 protein is CASSLGDSYSGANVLTF. For the CDR3, the DNA is TGTGCCAGCAGCTTAGGGGACAGCTACTCTGGGGCCAACGTCCTGACTTTC.

The CDR3 loop is CASSRGQVYNEQFF. In DNA, the CDR3 is TGTGCCAGCAGCCGAGGCCAAGTCTACAATGAGCAGTTCTTC. This sequence joins TRBV7-6 and TRBJ2-1, with unresolved D. The V end was cut by 5 bases, the J end by 3 bases, with 11 bases between. In germline, CDR1 is SGHVS, CDR2 FNYEAQ. The CDR3 spans 14 residues.

J is TRBJ2-2 and V is TRBV19; TRBD1 aligns across 7 bases. V lost 0 bases to trimming and J lost 5 bases; unmatched junction nucleotides: 0. Germline V gene data show CDR1 as LNHDA and CDR2 as SQIVND (reference sequence). The CDR3 is made up of 14 amino acids. The CDR3 region is CASSIEQGTGELFF. In nucleotides, the CDR3 is TGTGCCAGTAGTATAGAACAGGGGACCGGGGAGCTGTTTTTT.

The J gene is TRBJ1-1, the V gene TRBV28; 9 nucleotides match TRBD1. The ends lost 2 bases at V and 10 bases at J; junction bases unmatched: 5. Germline-derived CDR1 and CDR2 are MDHEN and SYDVKM. The CDR3 contains 13 residues. CDR3 protein: CASSLDGTGRAFF. DNA for the CDR3: TGTGCCAGCAGTTTAGATGGGACAGGGCGAGCTTTCTTT.

The gene calls are TRBV9 and TRBJ2-3, with D possibly matching TRBD2 (6 bases). CDR1 and CDR2 (germline): SGDLS, YYNGEE. Trimming stripped 4 bases from V and 5 bases from J, with 17 bases between. The CDR3 runs to 15 residues. The CDR3 reads CASSSNTVGGDTQYF. CDR3 in DNA: TGTGCCAGCAGCTCAAATACAGTCGGGGGAGATACGCAGTATTTT.

The chain carries TRBV13 and TRBJ1-1; TRBD1 might be the D (5 bases). Germline V CDR1 and CDR2: PRHDT, FYEKMQ (reference sequence). The CDR3 is made up of 14 amino acids. V lost 2 bases to trimming and J lost 2 bases, with 9 bases between them. In DNA form, the CDR3 reads TGTGCCAGCAGCTTATGGGGCCCAAACACTGAAGCTTTCTTT. This translates into CASSLWGPNTEAFF.

The chain recombines TRBV29-1 with TRBJ2-1; 9 bases map to TRBD2. V gave up 3 bases and J gave up 0 bases; unmatched junction bases: 6. Looked up from germline, CDR1 is SQVTM and CDR2 is ANQGSEA. The CDR3 sequence is 16 residues long. CDR3 sequence reads: CSVDISGRGSYNEQFF. CDR3 nucleotides: TGCAGCGTTGATATTAGCGGGAGAGGCTCCTACAATGAGCAGTTCTTC.

The chain uses TRBV6-1 and TRBJ2-7; possibly TRBD1 for D (6 bases). V was trimmed by 5 bases and J by 3 bases, leaving 14 bases between them. Germline V gene lookup returns CDR1 MNHNS and CDR2 SASEGT. CDR3 length equals 14 residues. The CDR3 region is CASSTRQENYEQYF. For the CDR3, the DNA is TGTGCCAGCAGTACCCGACAGGAAAACTACGAGCAGTACTTC.

This sequence joins TRBV30 and TRBJ1-1; no clear D. The germline gives CDR1 GTSNPN, CDR2 SVGIG (reference sequence). V was trimmed by 2 bases and J by 0 bases, leaving 4 bases between them. The CDR3 extends over 12 amino acids. The CDR3 is CAWSSVNTEAFF. The CDR3 DNA follows: TGTGCCTGGAGTTCAGTGAACACTGAAGCTTTCTTT.

The chain combines TRBV7-9 with TRBJ1-2; 8 bases line up with TRBD1. The trim removed 5 bases at V and 5 bases at J, leaving 7 bases unmatched. This CDR3 contains 14 residues. Germline V gives CDR1 SEHNR, CDR2 FQNEAQ (reference sequence). CDR3 amino acids: CASSRGQESYGYTF. CDR3 DNA sequence: TGTGCCAGCAGCCGGGGACAGGAAAGTTATGGCTACACCTTC.

This chain joins TRBV29-1 and TRBJ2-5, with 9 bases identical to TRBD2. V lost 1 base and J lost 5; bases outside the gene matches: 5. CDR3 length: 14 amino acids. Germline V lookup: CDR1 SQVTM, CDR2 ANQGSEA. The chain's CDR3 is CSVEGGLASETQYF. CDR3 bases: TGCAGCGTTGAAGGGGGACTAGCTTCGGAGACCCAGTACTTC.

J is TRBJ2-7 and V is TRBV21-1; TRBD2 is the table's D call and was not checked against the DNA. TRBV21-1 is an annotated pseudogene. The CDR3 runs 12 residues. Here the CDR3 DNA reads TGTGCCAGCAGCAAAGGGCTAGCCGAGCAGTACTTC. This gives the protein CASSKGLAEQYF.

V gene TRBV30 combines with J gene TRBJ2-7, with D uncertain. V shed 3 bases and J shed 7 bases, with 10 bases lying between them. The CDR3 has 11 residues. Germline CDR1 reads GTSNPN; CDR2 reads SVGIG (reference sequence). This CDR3 reads CAWSGGREQYF. CDR3 nucleotide sequence: TGTGCCTGGAGCGGTGGGCGAGAGCAGTACTTC.

The CDR3 sequence: CASSYSPAGGLREQFF. The CDR3 DNA reads as TGTGCCAGCAGTTACTCACCAGCGGGAGGGCTCCGGGAGCAGTTCTTC. The chain couples TRBV6-5 to TRBJ2-1, with 10 bases matching TRBD2. The CDR3 has 16 amino acids. The V and J ends lost 0 bases and 10 bases, in that order; junction bases with no gene match: 9. Germline V lookup: CDR1 MNHEY, CDR2 SVGAGI.

V is TRBV29-1 and J is TRBJ2-1; maybe TRBD1 (6 bases). The CDR3 extends over 14 amino acids. Deletions cut 4 bases from V and 2 bases from J, with 12 bases between. CDR1 and CDR2 from the germline V gene are SQVTM and ANQGSEA. This CDR3 is CSVVKGQPYNEQFF. The CDR3 region has the DNA TGCAGCGTTGTTAAAGGACAGCCCTACAATGAGCAGTTCTTC.

The J gene is TRBJ1-2, the V gene TRBV5-4; D remains unclear. Germline V gives CDR1 SGHNT, CDR2 YYREEE (reference sequence). V was pared by 5 bases and J by 8 bases, with 10 bases between. The CDR3 length is 11 residues. CDR3 sequence reads: CASRSTTGYTF. The CDR3, as DNA: TGTGCCAGCAGAAGTACGACAGGCTACACCTTC. The variable domain in full, with the rest retrieved from reference TRBV5-4 and TRBJ1-2, is ETGVTQSPTHLIKTRGQQVTLRCSSQSGHNTVSWYQQALGQGPQFIFQYYREEENGRGNFPPRFSGLQFPNYSSELNVNALELDDSALYLCASRSTTGYTFGSGTRLTVV.

The rearrangement joins TRBV18 to TRBJ1-5; D is unclear. Germline values: CDR1 KGHSH, CDR2 LQKENI. V was trimmed by 5 bases and J by 3 bases, leaving 11 bases between them. The CDR3 runs 14 residues. The CDR3: CASSSGLLNQPQHF. CDR3 DNA sequence: TGTGCCAGCTCAAGTGGGCTTCTCAATCAGCCCCAGCATTTT.

The chain joins TRBV28 to TRBJ2-7; 9 bases agree with TRBD1. The CDR3 runs to 15 residues. Germline V CDR1 and CDR2: MDHEN, SYDVKM. V trimming: 8 bases; J trimming: 2 bases; junction bases outside the gene matches: 10. CDR3 sequence: CASGKGTGYPYEQYF. The DNA of the CDR3 is TGTGCCAGCGGGAAAGGGACAGGGTACCCCTACGAGCAGTACTTC.

CDR3 nucleotides: TGCGCCAGCAGCCAAGACCGAGCGGGGGGGCGAGATACGCAGTATTTT. Protein: CASSQDRAGGRDTQYF. V usage is TRBV4-3 and J usage is TRBJ2-3; 10 positions agree with TRBD2. J was trimmed by 5 bases and V by 0 bases; bases with no gene match: 5. This CDR3 region has 16 residues. Germline values: CDR1 LGHNA, CDR2 YSLEER.